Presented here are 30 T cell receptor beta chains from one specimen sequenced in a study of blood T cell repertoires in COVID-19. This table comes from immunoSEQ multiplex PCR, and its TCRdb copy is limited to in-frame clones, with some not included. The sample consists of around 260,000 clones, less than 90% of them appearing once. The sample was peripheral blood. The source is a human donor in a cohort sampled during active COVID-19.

Here the CDR3 reads CASSSRGGQPQHF. CDR3 nucleotides: TGTGCCAGCAGCTCCCGGGGTGGGCAGCCCCAGCATTTT. The chain combines TRBV7-2 with TRBJ1-5; D gene unclear. Germline values: CDR1 SGHTA, CDR2 FQGNSA. The germline V and J ends were trimmed by 4 bases and 7 bases, with 11 bases remaining between them. The CDR3 length is 13 residues.

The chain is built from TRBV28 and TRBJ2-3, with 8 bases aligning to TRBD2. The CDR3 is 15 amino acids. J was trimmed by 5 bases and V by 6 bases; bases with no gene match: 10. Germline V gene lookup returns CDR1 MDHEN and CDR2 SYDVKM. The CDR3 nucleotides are TGTGCCAGCAGGGCCCGAGCGGGAGAGGGAGATACGCAGTATTTT. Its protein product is CASRARAGEGDTQYF.

In DNA, the CDR3 is TGTGCCTTCACTGAGGGCGTTCAAGAGACCCAGTACTTC. Protein product: CAFTEGVQETQYF. This chain joins TRBV7-9 and TRBJ2-5; possible D gene TRBD2, 5 bases. CDR1 and CDR2 (germline): SEHNR, FQNEAQ (reference sequence). This CDR3 is built from 13 residues. V lost 11 bases and J 2 bases, leaving 15 bases between the germline ends.

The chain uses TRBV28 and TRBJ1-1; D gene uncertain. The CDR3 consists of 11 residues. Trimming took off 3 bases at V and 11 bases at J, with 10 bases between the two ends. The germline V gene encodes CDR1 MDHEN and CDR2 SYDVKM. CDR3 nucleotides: TGTGCCAGCAGTTTTTACAGTAGGGCTTTCTTT. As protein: CASSFYSRAFF.

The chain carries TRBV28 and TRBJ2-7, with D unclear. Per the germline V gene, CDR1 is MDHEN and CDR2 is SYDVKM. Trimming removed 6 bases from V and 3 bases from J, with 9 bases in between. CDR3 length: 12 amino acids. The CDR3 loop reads CASRRLSYEQYF. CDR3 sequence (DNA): TGTGCCAGCAGACGTCTCAGCTACGAGCAGTACTTC.

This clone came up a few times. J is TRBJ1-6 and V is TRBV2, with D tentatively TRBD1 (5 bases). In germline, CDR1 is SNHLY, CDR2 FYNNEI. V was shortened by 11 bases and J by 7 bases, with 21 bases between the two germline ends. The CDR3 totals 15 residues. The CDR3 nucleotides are TGTGCCGGACGCATGGGACTTCTACCCAATTCACCCCTCCACTTT. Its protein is CAGRMGLLPNSPLHF.

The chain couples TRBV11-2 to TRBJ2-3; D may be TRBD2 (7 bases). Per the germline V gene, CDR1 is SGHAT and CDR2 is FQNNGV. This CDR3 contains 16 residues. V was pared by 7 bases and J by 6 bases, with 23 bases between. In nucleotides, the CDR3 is TGTGCCAGCATCCTTGGGGGGGCGGGAGTTGTTGATACGCAGTATTTT. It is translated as CASILGGAGVVDTQYF.

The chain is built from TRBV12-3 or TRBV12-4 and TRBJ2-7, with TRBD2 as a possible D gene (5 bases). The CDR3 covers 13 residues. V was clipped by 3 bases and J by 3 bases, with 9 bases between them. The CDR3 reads CASSFAAVYEQYF. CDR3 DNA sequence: TGTGCCAGCAGTTTCGCAGCGGTCTACGAGCAGTACTTC.

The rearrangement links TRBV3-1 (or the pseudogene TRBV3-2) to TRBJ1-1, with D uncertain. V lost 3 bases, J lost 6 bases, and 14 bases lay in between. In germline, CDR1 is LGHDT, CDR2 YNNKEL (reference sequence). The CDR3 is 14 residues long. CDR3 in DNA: TGTGCCAGCAGCCAGGGTACTATAAAGGCTGAAGCTTTCTTT. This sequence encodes CASSQGTIKAEAFF.

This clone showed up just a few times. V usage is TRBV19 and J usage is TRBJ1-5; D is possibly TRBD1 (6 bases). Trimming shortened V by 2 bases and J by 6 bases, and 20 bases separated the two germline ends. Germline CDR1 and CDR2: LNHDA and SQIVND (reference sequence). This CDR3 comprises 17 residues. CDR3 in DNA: TGTGCCAGTAGTATAAGGCAGGGGCAAAGCCCGGGTCAGCCCCAGCATTTT. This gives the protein CASSIRQGQSPGQPQHF.

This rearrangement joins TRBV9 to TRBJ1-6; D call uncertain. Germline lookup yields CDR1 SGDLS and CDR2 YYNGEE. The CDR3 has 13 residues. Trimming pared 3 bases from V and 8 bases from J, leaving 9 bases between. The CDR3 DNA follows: TGTGCCAGCAGCGCGCACAGTGATTCACCCCTCCACTTT. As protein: CASSAHSDSPLHF.

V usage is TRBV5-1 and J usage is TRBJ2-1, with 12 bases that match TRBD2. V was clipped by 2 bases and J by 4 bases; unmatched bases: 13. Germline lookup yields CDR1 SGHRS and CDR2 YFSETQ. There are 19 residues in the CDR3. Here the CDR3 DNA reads TGCGCCAGCAGCTTCCAGGCCGCTAGGACTAGCGGGGTTTACAATGAGCAGTTCTTC. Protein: CASSFQAARTSGVYNEQFF.

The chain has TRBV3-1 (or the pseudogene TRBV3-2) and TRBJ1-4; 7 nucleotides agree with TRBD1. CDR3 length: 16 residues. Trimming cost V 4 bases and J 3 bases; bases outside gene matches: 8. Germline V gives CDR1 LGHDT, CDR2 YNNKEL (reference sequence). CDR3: CASSRTRGRPNEKLFF. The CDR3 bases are TGTGCCAGCAGCCGAACTAGGGGGCGGCCTAATGAAAAACTGTTTTTT.

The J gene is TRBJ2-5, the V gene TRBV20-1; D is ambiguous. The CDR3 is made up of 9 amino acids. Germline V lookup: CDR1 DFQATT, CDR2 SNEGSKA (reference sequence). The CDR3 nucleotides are TGCAGCTTACAAGAGACCCAGTACTTC. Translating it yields CSLQETQYF.

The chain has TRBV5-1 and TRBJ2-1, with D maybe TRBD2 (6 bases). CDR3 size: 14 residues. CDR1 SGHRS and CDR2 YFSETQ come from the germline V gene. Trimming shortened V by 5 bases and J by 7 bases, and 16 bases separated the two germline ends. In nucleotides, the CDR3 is TGCGCCAGCAGAGCTACGGGAGTCGAAAATGAGCAGTTCTTC. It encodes CASRATGVENEQFF.

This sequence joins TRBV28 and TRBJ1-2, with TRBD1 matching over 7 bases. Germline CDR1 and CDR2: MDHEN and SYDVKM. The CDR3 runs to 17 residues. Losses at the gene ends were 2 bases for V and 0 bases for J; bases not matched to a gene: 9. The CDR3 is CASSLGSQGGSNYGYTF. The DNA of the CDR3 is TGTGCCAGCAGTTTAGGGAGTCAGGGGGGATCTAACTATGGCTACACCTTC.

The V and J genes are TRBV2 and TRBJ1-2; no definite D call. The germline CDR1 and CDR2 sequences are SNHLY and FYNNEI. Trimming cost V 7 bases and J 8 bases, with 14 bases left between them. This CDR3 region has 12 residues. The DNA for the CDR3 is TGTGCCAGCACCCTACCGGGGTCGGGCTACACCTTC. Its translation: CASTLPGSGYTF.

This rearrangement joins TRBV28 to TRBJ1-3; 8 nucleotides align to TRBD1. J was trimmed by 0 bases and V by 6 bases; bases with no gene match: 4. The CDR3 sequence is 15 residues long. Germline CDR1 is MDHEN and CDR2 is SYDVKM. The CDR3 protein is CASRETGGSGNTIYF. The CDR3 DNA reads TGTGCCAGCAGAGAAACAGGGGGCTCTGGAAACACCATATATTTT.

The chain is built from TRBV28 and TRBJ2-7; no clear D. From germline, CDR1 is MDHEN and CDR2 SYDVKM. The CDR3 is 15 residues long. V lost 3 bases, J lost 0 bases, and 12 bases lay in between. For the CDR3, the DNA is TGTGCCAGCAGTTTTCTCGGTGCCACCTCCTACGAGCAGTACTTC. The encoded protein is CASSFLGATSYEQYF.

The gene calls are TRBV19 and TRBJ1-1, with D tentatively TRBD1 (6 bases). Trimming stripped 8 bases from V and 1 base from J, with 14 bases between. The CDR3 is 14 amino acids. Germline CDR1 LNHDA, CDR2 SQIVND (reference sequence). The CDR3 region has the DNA TGTGCCAGTCTACCGGGGACAACGAACACTGAAGCTTTCTTT. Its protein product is CASLPGTTNTEAFF.

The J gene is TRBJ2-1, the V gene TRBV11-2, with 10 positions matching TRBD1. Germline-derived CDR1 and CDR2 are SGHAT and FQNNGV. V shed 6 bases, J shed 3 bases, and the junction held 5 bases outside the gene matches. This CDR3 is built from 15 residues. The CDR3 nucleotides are TGTGCCAGCAGTCGGGACAGGGGTAGCTACAATGAGCAGTTCTTC. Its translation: CASSRDRGSYNEQFF.

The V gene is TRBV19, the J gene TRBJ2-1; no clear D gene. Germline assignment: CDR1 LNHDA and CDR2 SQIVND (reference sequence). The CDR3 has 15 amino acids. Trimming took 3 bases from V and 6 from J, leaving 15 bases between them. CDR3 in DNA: TGTGCCAGTAGTATGGGTACAGCCTTCTCCAATGAGCAGTTCTTC. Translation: CASSMGTAFSNEQFF.

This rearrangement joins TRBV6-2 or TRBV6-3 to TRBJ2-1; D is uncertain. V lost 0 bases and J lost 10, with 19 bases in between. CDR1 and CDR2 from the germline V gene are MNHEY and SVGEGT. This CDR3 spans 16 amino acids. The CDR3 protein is CASSYSGGQNTKEQFF. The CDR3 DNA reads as TGTGCCAGCAGTTACTCCGGCGGCCAGAATACCAAAGAGCAGTTCTTC.

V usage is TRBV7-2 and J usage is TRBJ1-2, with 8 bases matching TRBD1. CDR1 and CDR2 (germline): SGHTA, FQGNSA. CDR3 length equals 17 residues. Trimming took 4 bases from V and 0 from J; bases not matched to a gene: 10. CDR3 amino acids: CASSSDRGGYTNYGYTF. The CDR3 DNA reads TGTGCCAGCAGCTCCGACAGGGGCGGCTATACTAACTATGGCTACACCTTC.

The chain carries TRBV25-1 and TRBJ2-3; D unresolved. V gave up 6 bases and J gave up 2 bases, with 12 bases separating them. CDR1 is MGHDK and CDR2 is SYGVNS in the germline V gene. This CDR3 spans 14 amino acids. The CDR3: CASRASGSTDTQYF. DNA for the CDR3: TGTGCCAGCAGAGCATCCGGGTCCACAGATACGCAGTATTTT.

The CDR3 loop is CAISESTGGVTYNEQFF. The DNA for the CDR3 is TGTGCCATCAGTGAGTCGACGGGGGGAGTGACCTACAATGAGCAGTTCTTC. The chain carries TRBV10-3 and TRBJ2-1, with 7 bases aligning to TRBD2. The CDR3 loop spans 17 amino acids. With V trimmed by 0 bases and J by 2 bases, 7 bases remained unmatched. CDR1 ENHRY and CDR2 SYGVKD come from the germline V gene.

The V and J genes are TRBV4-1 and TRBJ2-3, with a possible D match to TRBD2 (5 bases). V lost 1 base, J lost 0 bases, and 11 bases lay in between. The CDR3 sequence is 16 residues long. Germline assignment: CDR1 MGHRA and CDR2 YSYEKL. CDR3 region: CASSQGGFSSTDTQYF. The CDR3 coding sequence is TGCGCCAGCAGCCAAGGCGGGTTCTCTAGCACAGATACGCAGTATTTT.

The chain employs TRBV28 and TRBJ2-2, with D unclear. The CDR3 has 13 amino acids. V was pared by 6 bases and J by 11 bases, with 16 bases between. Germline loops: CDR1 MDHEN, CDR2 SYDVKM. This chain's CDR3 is CASSLRSQRELFF. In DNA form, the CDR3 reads TGTGCCAGCAGCTTACGGAGCCAACGAGAGCTGTTTTTT.

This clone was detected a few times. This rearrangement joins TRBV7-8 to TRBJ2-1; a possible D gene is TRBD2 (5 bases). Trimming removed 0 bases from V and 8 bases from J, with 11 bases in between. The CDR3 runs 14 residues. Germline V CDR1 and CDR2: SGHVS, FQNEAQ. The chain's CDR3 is CASSLATSVHEQFF. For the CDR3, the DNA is TGTGCCAGCAGCTTAGCTACTAGTGTCCATGAGCAGTTCTTC.

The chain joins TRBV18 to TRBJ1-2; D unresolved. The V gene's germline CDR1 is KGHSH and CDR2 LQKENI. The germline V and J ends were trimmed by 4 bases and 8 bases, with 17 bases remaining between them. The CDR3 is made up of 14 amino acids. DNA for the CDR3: TGTGCCAGCTCACAGGCCGGAGGAGGGTTGGGCTACACCTTC. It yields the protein CASSQAGGGLGYTF.